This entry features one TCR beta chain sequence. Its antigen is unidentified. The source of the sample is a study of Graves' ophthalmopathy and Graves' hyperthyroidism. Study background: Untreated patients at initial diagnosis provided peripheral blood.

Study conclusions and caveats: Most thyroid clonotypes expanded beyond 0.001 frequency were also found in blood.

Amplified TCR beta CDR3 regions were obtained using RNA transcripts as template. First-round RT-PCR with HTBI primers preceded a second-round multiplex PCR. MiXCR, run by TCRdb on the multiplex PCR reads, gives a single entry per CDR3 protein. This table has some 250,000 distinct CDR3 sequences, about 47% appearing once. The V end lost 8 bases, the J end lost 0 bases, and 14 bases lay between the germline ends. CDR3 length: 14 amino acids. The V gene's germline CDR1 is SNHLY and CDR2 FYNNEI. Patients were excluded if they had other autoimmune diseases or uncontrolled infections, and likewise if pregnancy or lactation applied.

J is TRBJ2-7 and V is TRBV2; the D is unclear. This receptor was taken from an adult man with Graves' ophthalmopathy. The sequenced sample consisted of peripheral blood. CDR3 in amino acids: CASRFTANSYEQYF. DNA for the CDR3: TGTGCCAGCCGGTTCACAGCTAACTCCTACGAGCAGTACTTC. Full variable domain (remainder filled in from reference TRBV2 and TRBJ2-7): EPEVTQTPSHQVTQMGQEVILRCVPISNHLYFYWYRQILGQKVEFLVSFYNNEISEKSEIFDDQFSVERPDGSNFTLKIRSTKLEDSAMYFCASRFTANSYEQYFGPGTRLTVT.